These 20 T cell receptor beta chains were all obtained from the same sample, sequenced in a study of blood T cell repertoires in COVID-19. Method: immunoSEQ multiplex PCR; TCRdb's copy keeps in-frame clones and lacks some. The sample includes approximately 310,000 clones, roughly 88% of them seen just once. Source material: PBMCs or T cells enriched from blood (not recorded which). The receptors stem from a man aged 25-40 years who had recovered from COVID-19.

The genes are TRBV27 and TRBJ2-1, with 7 bases fitting TRBD1. The CDR3 sequence is 14 residues long. Germline CDR1 MNHEY, CDR2 SMNVEV (reference sequence). V lost 3 bases, J lost 7 bases, and 6 bases stayed unmatched. The CDR3 protein is CASSFLQTGNEQFF. The CDR3 DNA is TGTGCCAGCAGTTTTCTTCAGACAGGGAATGAGCAGTTCTTC.

The chain carries TRBV7-6 and TRBJ2-7; D perhaps matches TRBD1 (5 bases). The CDR3 has 15 residues. The germline CDR1 and CDR2 sequences are SGHVS and FNYEAQ. With 5 bases removed from V and 0 bases from J, the gap between germline ends came to 14 bases. CDR3 nucleotides: TGTGCCAGCAGCCTAGAAACAGGCGTCTCCTACGAGCAGTACTTC. This gives the protein CASSLETGVSYEQYF.

The chain employs TRBV9 and TRBJ2-1; D is unresolved. Trimming removed 0 bases from V and 0 bases from J, with 10 bases in between. Germline V lookup: CDR1 SGDLS, CDR2 YYNGEE. CDR3 length: 16 residues. The CDR3 DNA sequence: TGTGCCAGCAGCGTAGGGGCACCGAGCTCCTACAATGAGCAGTTCTTC. Its translation is CASSVGAPSSYNEQFF.

V gene TRBV15 combines with J gene TRBJ2-7; tentative D call: TRBD2 (5 bases). Germline CDR1 and CDR2: LNHNV and YYDKDF (reference sequence). CDR3 length: 16 residues. Trimming stripped 3 bases from V and 1 base from J, with 16 bases between. Written as DNA, the CDR3 is TGTGCCACCAGCAGCTGGGAGCGTAGCCGATCCTACGAGCAGTACTTC. Amino acid sequence: CATSSWERSRSYEQYF.

The rearrangement uses TRBV27 and TRBJ1-1; D might be TRBD1 (5 bases). Germline loops: CDR1 MNHEY, CDR2 SMNVEV (reference sequence). This CDR3 is built from 13 residues. Trimming left V 3 bases short and J 3 bases short, with 8 bases between. CDR3 protein: CASSLGRDTEAFF. The CDR3 DNA follows: TGTGCCAGCAGTTTGGGCAGGGACACTGAAGCTTTCTTT.

J is TRBJ2-7 and V is TRBV11-3; a weak D match, TRBD1 (7 bases). V shed 2 bases and J shed 5 bases, with 10 bases lying between them. Per the germline V gene, CDR1 is SGHNT and CDR2 is YENEEA. The CDR3 consists of 13 residues. CDR3 DNA: TGTGCCAGCAGCTTACAGGGGGGCCACGAGCAGTACTTC. It translates to CASSLQGGHEQYF.

This chain links TRBV7-8 with TRBJ1-4, with 9 positions matching TRBD1. J was trimmed by 2 bases and V by 5 bases; bases with no gene match: 6. This CDR3 has 16 residues. The germline V gene has CDR1 SGHVS and CDR2 FQNEAQ. CDR3 region: CASSPGQGATNEKLFF. Here the CDR3 DNA reads TGTGCCAGCAGCCCGGGACAGGGTGCGACTAATGAAAAACTGTTTTTT.

The V gene is TRBV7-2, the J gene TRBJ1-2; 10 bases line up with TRBD1. CDR3 length: 15 residues. Germline CDR1 SGHTA, CDR2 FQGNSA. The junction had 6 bases not matched to a gene; V was cut back by 5 bases and J by 3 bases. The CDR3 reads CASSPLGQGYYGYTF. Here the CDR3 DNA reads TGTGCCAGCAGCCCGTTGGGACAGGGGTACTATGGCTACACCTTC.

This clone was seen just once. The rearrangement joins TRBV18 to TRBJ1-1; 9 bases are a match to TRBD1. With 3 bases clipped from V and 10 bases from J, the junction kept 6 bases outside the gene matches. CDR3 length: 13 amino acids. The V gene's germline CDR1 is KGHSH and CDR2 LQKENI. CDR3 region: CASSPGQGERAFF. CDR3 in DNA: TGTGCCAGCTCACCGGGACAGGGCGAAAGAGCTTTCTTT.

The chain employs TRBV16 and TRBJ1-1; D ambiguous. Germline CDR1 KGHSY, CDR2 FQNENV. This CDR3 has 14 amino acids. V was cut by 0 bases and J by 0 bases, with 5 bases left in between. The CDR3 bases are TGTGCCAGCAGCCAATCCAGATTGAACACTGAAGCTTTCTTT. Protein sequence: CASSQSRLNTEAFF.

The CDR3 sequence: CASSVGRTNTEAFF. The CDR3, as DNA: TGTGCCAGCTCGGTGGGCAGAACCAACACTGAAGCTTTCTTT. The chain uses TRBV2 and TRBJ1-1; D remains ambiguous. Trimming shortened V by 8 bases and J by 2 bases, and 15 bases separated the two germline ends. Looked up from germline, CDR1 is SNHLY and CDR2 is FYNNEI. The length of the CDR3 is 14 residues.

The chain has TRBV27 and TRBJ1-1; no reliable D call. The V end lost 7 bases, the J end lost 4 bases, and 13 bases lay between the germline ends. Germline V gene sequence: CDR1 MNHEY, CDR2 SMNVEV (reference sequence). There are 13 residues in the CDR3. In DNA form, the CDR3 reads TGTGCCAGCAAGCGACGGGAGGGCACTGAAGCTTTCTTT. Protein: CASKRREGTEAFF.

The J gene is TRBJ2-1, the V gene TRBV10-2; possibly TRBD1 for D (5 bases). From germline, CDR1 is WSHSY and CDR2 SAAADI. The length of the CDR3 is 13 residues. Trimming stripped 6 bases from V and 4 bases from J, with 10 bases between. The CDR3 DNA reads as TGCGCCAGCAGCTCAAGACAGTACAATGAGCAGTTCTTC. Translating it yields CASSSRQYNEQFF.

The chain has TRBV5-6 and TRBJ2-4, with a tentative D call TRBD2 (6 bases). Germline CDR1 is SGHDT and CDR2 is YYEEEE. CDR3 size: 18 residues. Trimming took 1 base from V and 7 from J, leaving 24 bases between them. The CDR3 DNA sequence: TGTGCCAGCAGCTTGTTGCGACTCCGGGGGAGCGGTGAGAACATTCAGTACTTC. Translating gives CASSLLRLRGSGENIQYF.

The V gene is TRBV2, the J gene TRBJ1-2; perhaps TRBD1 as D (5 bases). Germline CDR1 is SNHLY and CDR2 is FYNNEI. V was trimmed by 7 bases and J by 0 bases, leaving 15 bases between them. The CDR3 extends over 15 amino acids. The CDR3 region has the DNA TGTGCCAGCAACTTAATGAGGACAACTAACTATGGCTACACCTTC. It encodes CASNLMRTTNYGYTF.

J is TRBJ2-5 and V is TRBV5-4; no definite D call. V was shortened by 4 bases and J by 2 bases, with 12 bases between the two germline ends. CDR3 length: 14 amino acids. Germline V CDR1 and CDR2: SGHNT, YYREEE (reference sequence). The CDR3 spells CASSEVALQETQYF. The CDR3 DNA sequence: TGTGCCAGCAGCGAAGTCGCGCTTCAAGAGACCCAGTACTTC.

The rearrangement uses TRBV7-9 and TRBJ1-1; D not resolved. The CDR3 runs 11 residues. Trimming took off 4 bases at V and 11 bases at J, with 11 bases between the two ends. CDR1 is SEHNR, CDR2 FQNEAQ, per germline (reference sequence). CDR3 nucleotide sequence: TGTGCCAGCAGCTCCTGGGAGGTCGCTTTCTTT. It encodes CASSSWEVAFF. Filled out from reference TRBV7-9 and TRBJ1-1, the complete variable domain reads DTGVSQNPRHKITKRGQNVTFRCDPISEHNRLYWYRQTLGQGPEFLTYFQNEAQLEKSRLLSDRFSAERPKGSFSTLEIQRTEQGDSAMYLCASSSWEVAFFGQGTRLTVV.

The V and J genes are TRBV3-1 (or the pseudogene TRBV3-2) and TRBJ1-1; 8 positions agree with TRBD1. The CDR3 runs 15 residues. CDR1 LGHDT and CDR2 YNNKEL come from the germline V gene (reference sequence). J lost 4 bases, V lost 4 bases, and 8 bases had no gene match. DNA for the CDR3: TGTGCCAGCAGCCCGCTACGGACAGGGCGCACTGAAGCTTTCTTT. It yields the protein CASSPLRTGRTEAFF.

The CDR3 reads CASSLGRTVRTEAFF. The CDR3 DNA is TGTGCCAGCAGCTTAGGTCGTACGGTGAGGACTGAAGCTTTCTTT. J is TRBJ1-1 and V is TRBV7-2, with no clear D. V was cut by 1 base and J by 5 bases, with 14 bases left in between. CDR1 and CDR2 from the germline V gene are SGHTA and FQGNSA. The CDR3 length is 15 residues.

This clone came up once. The V and J genes are TRBV6-2 or TRBV6-3 and TRBJ1-5, with 7 positions matching TRBD1. CDR3 length: 14 residues. V trimming: 5 bases; J trimming: 4 bases; junction bases outside the gene matches: 5. Germline loops: CDR1 MNHEY, CDR2 SVGEGT. CDR3 in amino acids: CASSEGQRNQPQHF. CDR3 sequence (DNA): TGTGCCAGCAGTGAGGGACAGCGAAATCAGCCCCAGCATTTT.